Listed below are T cell receptor beta chains from one sample, sequenced in a study of T-cell reconstitution after alpha-beta-depleted transplantation in children. From the PCR reads, TCRdb called clonotypes with MiXCR, one entry per CDR3 protein. Of 800,000 to 1,000,000 distinct CDR3 sequences listed, roughly 29% are singletons. The input for sequencing was PBMCs, mostly from graft donor cells, taken 360 days after TCRalphabeta/CD19-depleted stem cell transplant. Receptors were obtained from a boy under two years old who had a stem cell transplant for SCID, so the T cells may come from the graft donor. CDR3s include the opening cysteine and the closing phenylalanine or tryptophan. A D gene is named only where the DNA matches it firmly. Some rows mark clone size as missing; the rest say once, few, many or name a class of expanded clone.

D	V	size	J	DNA	CDR3
TRBD2	TRBV5-1	NA	TRBJ2-5	TGCGCCAGCAGCAGCTCTAGCGGGGGCCAAGAGACCCAGTACTTC	CASSSSSGGQETQYF
TRBD1	TRBV27	few	TRBJ2-2	TGTGCCAGCAAAGGGGGGGGACAGGGGAACGGGGAGCTGTTTTTT	CASKGGGQGNGELFF
NA	TRBV12-3/TRBV12-4	few	TRBJ2-7	TGTGCCAGCAGGCACATGGGAATGGGGTACGAGCAGTACTTC	CASRHMGMGYEQYF
TRBD1	TRBV12-3/TRBV12-4	few	TRBJ1-1	TGTGCCAGCAGTCCCGGACAGGGACGCAGCGCTGAAGCTTTCTTT	CASSPGQGRSAEAFF
TRBD1	TRBV25-1	few	TRBJ2-7	TGTGCCAGCAGTGGGTACAGGGGGCCAGGGGGCGAGCAGTACTTC	CASSGYRGPGGEQYF
NA	TRBV28	few	TRBJ1-1	TGTGCCAGCAGTTTAAGCCGGAAAGGGACCACTGAAGCTTTCTTT	CASSLSRKGTTEAFF
NA	TRBV15	NA	TRBJ2-5	TGTGCCACCAGCAGAGATCGGGTGGGTCGGGACCAAGAGACCCAGTACTTC	CATSRDRVGRDQETQYF
NA	TRBV12-3/TRBV12-4	once	TRBJ2-1	TGTGCCAGCAGCCCCACGGACGGCCTGCCTAAGGGGCAGTTCTTC	CASSPTDGLPKGQFF
TRBD2	TRBV28	NA	TRBJ2-7	TGTGCCAGCAGTTTGGGCCGCCTAGCGGCGACCTACGAGCAGTACTTC	CASSLGRLAATYEQYF
TRBD2	TRBV20-1	NA	TRBJ2-2	TGCAGTGCAGCGGGAGGACAGTTCACCGGGGAGCTGTTTTTT	CSAAGGQFTGELFF
NA	TRBV24-1	NA	TRBJ2-5	TGTGCCACCGCCGACGGCGACCTGGCGGAGACCCAGTACTTC	CATADGDLAETQYF
NA	TRBV20-1	NA	TRBJ2-5	TGCAGTGGGGGGGACGGTTACCAAGAGACCCAGTACTTC	CSGGDGYQETQYF
TRBD1	TRBV29-1	NA	TRBJ2-1	TGCAGCGTTGCCGGGACAGTCTCCTACAATGAGCAGTTCTTC	CSVAGTVSYNEQFF
TRBD1	TRBV6-5	few	TRBJ2-1	TGTGCCAGCAGTTACGGGGACAGATCCTACAATGAGCAGTTCTTC	CASSYGDRSYNEQFF
TRBD1	TRBV4-2	few	TRBJ2-5	TGTGCCAGCAGCCCCCTGTCCAGGACAGGGAAGGGGGAGACCCAGTACTTC	CASSPLSRTGKGETQYF
TRBD2	TRBV10-3	few	TRBJ2-3	TGTGCCATCAGTGAGTCGGCACTAGCGGGGGCCTCTAGCACAGATACGCAGTATTTT	CAISESALAGASSTDTQYF
NA	TRBV28	few	TRBJ1-2	TGTGCCAGCAGAGGGGACGGCTACACCTTC	CASRGDGYTF
NA	TRBV7-9	NA	TRBJ1-1	TGTGCCAGCACCCTTACGACTGGCACTGAAGCTTTCTTT	CASTLTTGTEAFF
NA	TRBV12-3/TRBV12-4	NA	TRBJ1-1	TGTGCCAGCAGTTTATCGCTGCTCGCTGAAGCTTTCTTT	CASSLSLLAEAFF
TRBD2	TRBV3-1	NA	TRBJ2-1	TGTGCCAGCAGCCAAACTAGCGGGGGGCTCTCCTACAATGAGCAGTTCTTC	CASSQTSGGLSYNEQFF
NA	TRBV7-9	NA	TRBJ2-7	TGTGCCAGCAGCCGCACATCAGGACAGTCCTACGAGCAGTACTTC	CASSRTSGQSYEQYF
TRBD1	TRBV28	NA	TRBJ2-1	TGTGCCAGCAGCCTTATAAATCCCCGGGACAGGGTAACGGGGTCCTACAATGAGCAGTTCTTC	CASSLINPRDRVTGSYNEQFF
NA	TRBV18	NA	TRBJ1-5	TGTGCCAGCTCCCGCAATATTCGACAGCCCCAGCATTTT	CASSRNIRQPQHF
TRBD1	TRBV10-3	few	TRBJ2-3	TGTGCCATCAGTCCCTCGGGGACAGGGGGCCTCACAGATACGCAGTATTTT	CAISPSGTGGLTDTQYF
TRBD1	TRBV5-1	NA	TRBJ1-1	TGCGCCAGCAGCTCATTCGACAGGGTGTACACTGAAGCTTTCTTT	CASSSFDRVYTEAFF
NA	TRBV4-3	few	TRBJ1-1	TGCGCCAGCAGCCTAAGAGAAGGAGATGAAGCTTTCTTT	CASSLREGDEAFF
NA	TRBV20-1	few	TRBJ1-5	TGCAGTGCTAGACTGGGACGCAATCAGCCCCAGCATTTT	CSARLGRNQPQHF
NA	TRBV7-2	NA	TRBJ2-5	TGTGCCAGCAGCTTAGTGCCCGGGAAAGAGACCCAGTACTTC	CASSLVPGKETQYF
NA	TRBV29-1	NA	TRBJ1-3	TGCAGCGTTGCCAACTCTGGAAACACCATATATTTT	CSVANSGNTIYF
NA	TRBV5-6	few	TRBJ2-3	TGTGCCAGCAGCGTGACAGGAAGTTGGGTGACAGATACGCAGTATTTT	CASSVTGSWVTDTQYF
NA	TRBV11-2	NA	TRBJ1-1	TGTGCCAGCAGGCGGTCCGTTACCCTAACAGGGCGGGGCACTGAAGCTTTCTTT	CASRRSVTLTGRGTEAFF
NA	TRBV4-2	NA	TRBJ2-1	TGTGCCAGCAGCCCTTCTGGATATGAGCAGTTCTTC	CASSPSGYEQFF
NA	TRBV7-9	few	TRBJ2-3	TGTGCCAGCAGCTTAAATTGGGACCGGGACGGGAAGTATTTT	CASSLNWDRDGKYF
NA	TRBV4-2	NA	TRBJ2-7	TGTGCCAGCAGCCAAGTCCAGGGGTGGGGCGAGCAGTACTTC	CASSQVQGWGEQYF
TRBD1	TRBV5-5	few	TRBJ2-3	TGTGCCAGCAGCTTATACAGGGGAATTGGCACAGATACGCAGTATTTT	CASSLYRGIGTDTQYF
TRBD1	TRBV3-1	NA	TRBJ1-1	TGTGCCAGCAGCCAAGATATAACGCGGACAGGGTTGTGGACTGAAGCTTTCTTT	CASSQDITRTGLWTEAFF